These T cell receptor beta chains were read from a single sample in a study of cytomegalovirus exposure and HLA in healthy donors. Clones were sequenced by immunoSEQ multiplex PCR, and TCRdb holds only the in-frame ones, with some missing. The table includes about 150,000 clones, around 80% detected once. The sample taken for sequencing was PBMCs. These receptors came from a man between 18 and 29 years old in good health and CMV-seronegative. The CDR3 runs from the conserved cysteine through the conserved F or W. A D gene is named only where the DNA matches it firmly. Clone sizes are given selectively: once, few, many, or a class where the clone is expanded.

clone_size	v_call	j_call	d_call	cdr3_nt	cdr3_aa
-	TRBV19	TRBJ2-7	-	TGTGCCAGTAGTATAGGAGGGACATTCTCCTACGAGCAGTACTTC	CASSIGGTFSYEQYF
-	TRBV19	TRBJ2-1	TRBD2	TGTGCCAGCGGGGGGGTGGGCAATGAGCAGTTCTTC	CASGGVGNEQFF
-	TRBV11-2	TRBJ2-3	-	TGTGCCAGCATCCAGAGGGGGGATACGCAGTATTTT	CASIQRGDTQYF
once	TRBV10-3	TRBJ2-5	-	TGTGCCATCAGTGAGTCGAATCAGCAAGAGACCCAGTACTTC	CAISESNQQETQYF
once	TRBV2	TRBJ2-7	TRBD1	TGTGCCAGCCCTAGACAGGGCCTCCCGGGGATCCTCAGCTACGAGCAGTACTTC	CASPRQGLPGILSYEQYF
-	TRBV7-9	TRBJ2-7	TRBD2	TGTGCCAGCAGCGATACCGGGACTAGCGGGAGAAGCGAGCAGTACTTC	CASSDTGTSGRSEQYF
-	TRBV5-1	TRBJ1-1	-	TGCGCCAGCAGCTTGGCGGGGGGCGGTGAAGCTTTCTTT	CASSLAGGGEAFF
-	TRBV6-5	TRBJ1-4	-	TGTGCCAGCATGGCAGGCCATAATGAAAAACTGTTTTTT	CASMAGHNEKLFF
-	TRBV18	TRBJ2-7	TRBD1	TGTGCCAGCTCACTACCGGGACAGGGGGCCGACGAGCAGTACTTC	CASSLPGQGADEQYF
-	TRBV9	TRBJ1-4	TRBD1	TGTGCCAGCAGCGTAAGGGGGCAAGACGAAAAACTGTTTTTT	CASSVRGQDEKLFF
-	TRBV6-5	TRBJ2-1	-	TGTGCCAGCAGTTATCGGTACAGTCGGAACAATGAGCAGTTCTTC	CASSYRYSRNNEQFF
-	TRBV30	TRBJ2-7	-	TGTGCCTGGAGTGGTTACAGATCCTACGAGCAGTACTTC	CAWSGYRSYEQYF
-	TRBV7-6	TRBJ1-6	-	TGTGCCAGCAGCTTAGATAGACAGGCCAATTCACCCCTCCACTTT	CASSLDRQANSPLHF
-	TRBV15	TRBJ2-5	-	TGTGCCACCAGCAGCGGGGATATGTGGGGGGTAGTCCAGTACTTC	CATSSGDMWGVVQYF
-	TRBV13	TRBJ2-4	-	TGTGCCAGCAGCTCTCCGGAGGAGAACATTCAGTACTTC	CASSSPEENIQYF
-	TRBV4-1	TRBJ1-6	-	TGCGCCAGCAGCCAAGAGAGCTCCTATAATTCACCCCTCCACTTT	CASSQESSYNSPLHF
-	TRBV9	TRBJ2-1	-	TGTGCCAGCAGCGTAGCTACAGAACGAGAGCAGTTCTTC	CASSVATEREQFF
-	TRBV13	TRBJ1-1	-	TGTGCCAGCAGCTTACGAGGGGGAATGAACACTGAAGCTTTCTTT	CASSLRGGMNTEAFF
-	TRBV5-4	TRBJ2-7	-	TGTGCCAGCAGCTTCGGAGGGGCCGAGCAGTACTTC	CASSFGGAEQYF
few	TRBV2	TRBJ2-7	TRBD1	TGTGCCAGCAGTCCTGGGACAGGCCTCCTGTACTTC	CASSPGTGLLYF
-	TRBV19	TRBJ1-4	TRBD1	TGTGCCAGTAGTCCAAGGACAGGGGGCCTTGAAAAACTGTTTTTT	CASSPRTGGLEKLFF
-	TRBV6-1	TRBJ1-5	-	TGTGCCACCGGGTCACTGCCCAGACAGCCCCAGCATTTT	CATGSLPRQPQHF
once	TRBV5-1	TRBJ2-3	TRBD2	TGCGCCAGCAGCGTCGCCGGGACTAGCGGGAGTGGGGATACGCAGTATTTT	CASSVAGTSGSGDTQYF
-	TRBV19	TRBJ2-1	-	TGTGCCAGTAGTCCGACAGCCTACAATGAGCAGTTCTTC	CASSPTAYNEQFF
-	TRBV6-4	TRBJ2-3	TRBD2	TGTGCCAGCAGCCTCAACCCTAGCGGGGGCCGGCGCGATACGCAGTATTTT	CASSLNPSGGRRDTQYF
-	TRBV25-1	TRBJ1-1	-	TGTGCCAGCAGTGGGGAGGGTAACACTGAAGCTTTCTTT	CASSGEGNTEAFF
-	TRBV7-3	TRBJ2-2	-	TGTGCCAGCAGCTTAACAACAGGGAACACCGGGGAGCTGTTTTTT	CASSLTTGNTGELFF
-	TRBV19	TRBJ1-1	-	TGTGCCAGTAGTATAGTCGGTGGGAACACTGAAGCTTTCTTT	CASSIVGGNTEAFF
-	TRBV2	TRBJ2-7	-	TGTGCCAGCAGTGATTACGGACTGGAGTCCTACGAGCAGTACTTC	CASSDYGLESYEQYF
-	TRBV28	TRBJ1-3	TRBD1	TGTGCCAGCAGTTTAGACAGGGTCGGAAACACCATATATTTT	CASSLDRVGNTIYF
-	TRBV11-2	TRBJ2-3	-	TGTGCCAGCAGCTTATTGTCACAGGGCATGGCAGATACGCAGTATTTT	CASSLLSQGMADTQYF
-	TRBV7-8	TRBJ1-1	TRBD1	TGTGCCAGCAGCCCCTATTTCGGGACAGGGGATTCTGAAGCTTTCTTT	CASSPYFGTGDSEAFF
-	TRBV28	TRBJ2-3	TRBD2	TGTGCCAGCAGCCAGCGGGAGGTTGTAGATACGCAGTATTTT	CASSQREVVDTQYF
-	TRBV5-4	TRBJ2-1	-	TGTGCCAGCAGCTTGTTCCGAGGCGATAGCTCCTACAATGAGCAGTTCTTC	CASSLFRGDSSYNEQFF
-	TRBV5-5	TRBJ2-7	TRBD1	TGTGCCAGCAGCTCCAAACAGGGGTACGAGCAGTACTTC	CASSSKQGYEQYF
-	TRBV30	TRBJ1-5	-	TGTGCCTGGAGTGTATACAGGGGCAATCAGCCCCAGCATTTT	CAWSVYRGNQPQHF
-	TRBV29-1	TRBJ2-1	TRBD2	TGCAGCGCTCTAGTAGCGGGAGGGTACAATGAGCAGTTCTTC	CSALVAGGYNEQFF
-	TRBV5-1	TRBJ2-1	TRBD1	TGCGCCAGCAGCGCGGACAGGAATGAGCAGTTCTTC	CASSADRNEQFF
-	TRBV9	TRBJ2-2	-	TGTGCCAGCAGCGTAGGGCATAACACCGGGGAGCTGTTTTTT	CASSVGHNTGELFF
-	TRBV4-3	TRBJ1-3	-	TGCGCCAGCAGCCAAGTTTTCTTCGAGCACTCTGGAAACACCATATATTTT	CASSQVFFEHSGNTIYF
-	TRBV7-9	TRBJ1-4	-	TGTGCCAGCAGCTTAGAAGTGGCCAGTAATGAAAAACTGTTTTTT	CASSLEVASNEKLFF
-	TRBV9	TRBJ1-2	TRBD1	TGTGCCAGCAGCGTAGGAGACAGGGCTGATGGCTACACCTTC	CASSVGDRADGYTF